These 28 T cell receptor beta chains originate from one sample sequenced in a study of regulatory T cells in long-lasting Graves disease (dated by TCRdb to the early 2020s). Library preparation was by multiplex PCR. Instrument used: Illumina HiSeq 4000. To build TCR beta libraries, CDR3 regions were amplified by Arm-PCR using iRepertoire HTBI primers. TCRdb handled the public reads itself, with Q25 trimming in fastp and clone calling in MiXCR, and kept productive beta chains. Rows with a matching CDR3 protein are joined into one entry that keeps the most common DNA and genes. This sample gives more than 450,000 distinct CDR3 sequences in total; about 12% of them show up just once. The top ten clones comprise about 8.3% of the sample. This specimen's time point label, interpreted: newly diagnosed GD, antithyroid drugs for less than 3 months. RNA was extracted from PBMCs in TRIzol for both TCR sequencing and RNA sequencing.

These data also formed part of another study, on T cells in Graves' hyperthyroidism and ophthalmopathy.

Sequencing was performed on peripheral blood mononuclear cells (PBMCs), taken at new diagnosis, from a patient treated with antithyroid drugs. The receptors here all came from a woman aged 25 to 39 with Graves disease. Donor details come from another sample of the same person, matched by shared clones.

This clonotype was observed a handful of times. The chain carries TRBV11-2 and TRBJ1-5; 7 positions match TRBD1. V shed 0 bases and J 2 bases; nucleotides not matched to a gene: 10. The CDR3 totals 18 residues. Germline V gene lookup returns CDR1 SGHAT and CDR2 FQNNGV. The CDR3 DNA reads TGTGCCAGCAGCTTAGACGGGAACAGGGGCGGTGGCAATCAGCCCCAGCATTTT. This sequence encodes CASSLDGNRGGGNQPQHF.

Worth noting for this clonotype: A read error may be the cause here, since a much bigger clone is one base away. V and J are TRBV6-2 or TRBV6-3 and TRBJ2-2; a possible D gene is TRBD2 (6 bases). Germline CDR1 reads MNHEY; CDR2 reads SVGEGT. The V end was cut by 7 bases, the J end by 3 bases, with 15 bases between. The CDR3 consists of 15 residues. The CDR3 sequence is CASTLGLAYTGELFF. Written as DNA, the CDR3 is TGTGCCAGCACCCTGGGGCTAGCGTACACCGGGGAGCTGTTTTTT.

The chain couples TRBV27 to TRBJ1-1; D is perhaps TRBD1 (6 bases). The V and J ends lost 7 bases and 5 bases respectively, with 29 bases between them. The germline V gene encodes CDR1 MNHEY and CDR2 SMNVEV (reference sequence). The CDR3 has 18 residues. CDR3 residues: CASKPTGQPRWYWTEAFF. In DNA form, the CDR3 reads TGTGCCAGCAAGCCGACCGGACAGCCTAGGTGGTACTGGACTGAAGCTTTCTTT.

This chain links TRBV14 with TRBJ2-5, with no clear D. CDR1 SGHDN and CDR2 FVKESK come from the germline V gene. The ends were cut back, 2 bases at V and 5 bases at J, with 6 bases in the middle. This CDR3 spans 12 amino acids. CDR3 nucleotide sequence: TGTGCCAGCAGCCAATCTTTGGAGACCCAGTACTTC. Translating gives CASSQSLETQYF.

The rearrangement joins TRBV12-3 or TRBV12-4 to TRBJ2-1; 9 bases are a match to TRBD2. The CDR3 runs 14 residues. J was trimmed by 5 bases and V by 5 bases; bases with no gene match: 4. CDR3 in amino acids: CASSPGTSNNEQFF. The DNA of the CDR3 is TGTGCCAGCAGTCCCGGGACTAGCAACAATGAGCAGTTCTTC.

V is TRBV7-2 and J is TRBJ1-5, with TRBD1 matching over 7 bases. Unmatched junction bases numbered 11, after V lost 5 bases and J lost 7 bases. The CDR3 covers 15 residues. Germline values: CDR1 SGHTA, CDR2 FQGNSA. CDR3 in amino acids: CASSLDRAAGQPQHF. CDR3 in DNA: TGTGCCAGCAGCCTCGACAGGGCTGCCGGGCAGCCCCAGCATTTT.

Worth noting for this clonotype: A much larger clone lies one base from this, so it may be a read error. V gene TRBV29-1 combines with J gene TRBJ2-3; no clear D gene. The closer fit of TRBJ2-7 to the DNA end suggests the J call may be wrong. There are 13 residues in the CDR3. Germline CDR1 SQVTM, CDR2 ANQGSEA. This CDR3 is CSVEEDFTYEQYF. Here the CDR3 DNA reads TGCAGCGTTGAGGAAGACTTCACCTACGAGCAGTACTTC.

The CDR3 nucleotides read TGTGCCAGCAGCCTAGCTAGACAGGGAGGGGGTTATGGCTACACCTTC. Translation gives CASSLARQGGGYGYTF. J is TRBJ1-2 and V is TRBV6-2 or TRBV6-3; 7 positions match TRBD1. Losses at the gene ends were 6 bases for V and 5 bases for J; bases not matched to a gene: 15. This CDR3 spans 16 amino acids. In germline, CDR1 is MNHEY, CDR2 SVGEGT.

This clonotype was seen at least ten times. The CDR3 region has the DNA TGTGCCACCAGCAGAGAAGCCCAGCGAGGCAATGAGCAGTTCTTC. Amino acids: CATSREAQRGNEQFF. The V call is TRBV15, the J call TRBJ2-1; D is unclear. The ends were cut back, 0 bases at V and 6 bases at J, with 12 bases in the middle. The CDR3 is made up of 15 amino acids. Germline CDR1 LNHNV, CDR2 YYDKDF (reference sequence).

This clonotype was seen repeatedly, ten times or more. The CDR3 spells CASSFGRGLEQFF. CDR3 coding DNA: TGTGCCAGCAGTTTCGGCAGGGGGCTTGAGCAGTTCTTC. The chain uses TRBV27 and TRBJ2-1, with TRBD1 matching over 8 bases. With 3 bases clipped from V and 9 bases from J, the junction kept 4 bases outside the gene matches. Germline V gene data show CDR1 as MNHEY and CDR2 as SMNVEV (reference sequence). This CDR3 spans 13 amino acids.

This clonotype was seen repeatedly, ten times or more. This chain connects TRBV18 to TRBJ2-7; D call uncertain. V was pared by 3 bases and J by 6 bases, with 12 bases between. This CDR3 is built from 13 residues. The V gene's germline CDR1 is KGHSH and CDR2 LQKENI. CDR3 nucleotide sequence: TGTGCCAGCTCACCCCTGGAACGGGCCGAGCAGTACTTC. The encoded protein is CASSPLERAEQYF.

This clonotype was detected only a few times. The gene calls are TRBV18 and TRBJ1-3; D is possibly TRBD1 (5 bases). Between the trimmed V and J ends, which lost 3 bases and 0 bases, there was a span of 15 bases. There are 17 residues in the CDR3. CDR1 is KGHSH, CDR2 LQKENI, per germline. The CDR3 loop is CASSPFRGGNSGNTIYF. For the CDR3, the DNA is TGTGCCAGCTCACCGTTCCGGGGGGGGAACTCTGGAAACACCATATATTTT.

This clonotype has a handful of counts. The V gene is TRBV5-1, the J gene TRBJ1-6; 11 positions match TRBD1. CDR1 is SGHRS, CDR2 YFSETQ, per germline. The V gene end was trimmed by 5 bases and the J gene end by 6 bases; junction bases not matched to a gene: 7. This CDR3 comprises 16 residues. CDR3 sequence reads: CASSAGQGASNSPLHF. The DNA for the CDR3 is TGCGCCAGCAGTGCCGGACAGGGGGCTTCTAATTCACCCCTCCACTTT. The entire variable domain, with the rest obtained from reference TRBV5-1 and TRBJ1-6, is as follows: KAGVTQTPRYLIKTRGQQVTLSCSPISGHRSVSWYQQTPGQGLQFLFEYFSETQRNKGNFPGRFSGRQFSNSRSEMNVSTLELGDSALYLCASSAGQGASNSPLHFGNGTRLTVT.

This sequence joins TRBV19 and TRBJ1-6; perhaps TRBD1 as D (5 bases). V lost 6 bases and J 12 bases, leaving 12 bases between the germline ends. From germline, CDR1 is LNHDA and CDR2 SQIVND (reference sequence). The CDR3 extends over 12 amino acids. The chain's CDR3 is CASRPRGKPLHF. The CDR3 DNA reads as TGTGCCAGTAGACCGAGGGGTAAACCCCTCCACTTT.

This clonotype was picked up a small number of times. V is TRBV24-1 and J is TRBJ2-5; weak D call: TRBD2 (6 bases). V was clipped by 4 bases and J by 4 bases, with 15 bases between them. The CDR3 is 15 amino acids. Germline V gives CDR1 KGHDR, CDR2 SFDVKD. CDR3 nucleotides: TGTGCCACCAGTGAGTCCGTAGCGGCAGGAGAGACCCAGTACTTC. The encoded protein is CATSESVAAGETQYF.

This clonotype showed up many times. This chain joins TRBV28 and TRBJ2-6; D is perhaps TRBD1 (5 bases). The CDR3 extends over 17 amino acids. CDR1 is MDHEN and CDR2 is SYDVKM in the germline V gene. V was pared by 5 bases and J by 1 base, with 15 bases between. This CDR3 reads CASSERTSGSGANVLTF. Written as DNA, the CDR3 is TGTGCCAGCAGTGAAAGGACCTCAGGGTCTGGGGCCAACGTCCTGACTTTC.

V is TRBV30 and J is TRBJ1-3, with unresolved D. V was shortened by 2 bases and J by 0 bases, with 17 bases between the two germline ends. The CDR3 contains 17 residues. CDR1 and CDR2 (germline): GTSNPN, SVGIG (reference sequence). The CDR3 protein is CAWSPSGSYFSGNTIYF. In nucleotides, the CDR3 is TGTGCCTGGAGTCCCTCCGGGTCCTACTTCTCTGGAAACACCATATATTTT.

This clonotype was counted ten times or more. The chain is built from TRBV18 and TRBJ1-1; a weak D match, TRBD1 (6 bases). CDR1 and CDR2 (germline): KGHSH, LQKENI. The CDR3 consists of 16 residues. The ends were cut back, 2 bases at V and 5 bases at J, with 18 bases in the middle. CDR3 amino acids: CASSPFQDSEGTEAFF. CDR3 nucleotides: TGTGCCAGCTCACCATTCCAGGACAGTGAAGGAACTGAAGCTTTCTTT.

CDR3 region: CASSTRTGISREQYF. The DNA for the CDR3 is TGTGCCAGCAGCACCCGGACAGGGATCTCGCGCGAGCAGTACTTC. The chain recombines TRBV11-3 with TRBJ2-5; 8 bases agree with TRBD1. The last part of the DNA fits TRBJ2-7 better; the J call may be wrong. The germline CDR1 and CDR2 sequences are SGHNT and YENEEA. This CDR3 comprises 15 residues.

This clonotype was observed at least ten times. V is TRBV18 and J is TRBJ2-1; D gene unclear. The CDR3 length is 13 residues. V shed 1 base and J shed 9 bases, with 10 bases lying between them. Germline CDR1 reads KGHSH; CDR2 reads LQKENI. The CDR3 DNA reads TGTGCCAGCTCACCACAGGGTTACGGTGAGCAGTTCTTC. Translation: CASSPQGYGEQFF.

This clonotype appeared many times. The J gene is TRBJ1-1, the V gene TRBV7-9; unclear D gene. This CDR3 has 15 residues. Deletions cut 4 bases from V and 4 bases from J, with 16 bases between. CDR1 is SEHNR and CDR2 is FQNEAQ in the germline V gene (reference sequence). The CDR3 is CASSSLGHGGTEAFF. The CDR3 nucleotides are TGTGCCAGCAGCTCCCTAGGCCACGGCGGCACTGAAGCTTTCTTT.

Regarding this clonotype: Being one base from a much bigger clone, this may be a read error. This chain links TRBV6-1 with TRBJ1-1; 9 bases map to TRBD1. This CDR3 spans 14 amino acids. Looked up from germline, CDR1 is MNHNS and CDR2 is SASEGT. The CDR3 here is CVSSPVGQGTRAFF. DNA of the CDR3: TGTGTCAGCTCACCGGTGGGACAGGGTACTCGAGCTTTCTTT.

The rearrangement links TRBV12-3 or TRBV12-4 to TRBJ1-1; 9 bases match TRBD1. The CDR3 loop spans 15 amino acids. Trimming removed 5 bases from V and 0 bases from J; junction bases left unmatched: 4. The DNA of the CDR3 is TGTGCCAGCAGTAAGGGACAGGGTGTGAACACTGAAGCTTTCTTT. It codes for CASSKGQGVNTEAFF.

This clonotype came up many times. V gene TRBV11-2 combines with J gene TRBJ1-1; D call uncertain. CDR3 size: 15 residues. Germline lookup yields CDR1 SGHAT and CDR2 FQNNGV. V was pared by 1 base and J by 0 bases, with 9 bases between. As DNA, the CDR3 is TGTGCCAGCAGCTTAGCTCGAGGGATGAACACTGAAGCTTTCTTT. Translated, it gives CASSLARGMNTEAFF.

The sample holds a few counts of this clonotype. This clone may be a read error of a much larger clone one base away. J is TRBJ2-1 and V is TRBV2, with 9 positions matching TRBD2. CDR3 length: 15 amino acids. The germline V gene encodes CDR1 SNHLY and CDR2 FYNNEI. Written as DNA, the CDR3 is TGTGCCAGCAGGGGGGGAGCGGGAGGTGTCAATGAGCAGTCCTTC. Translated: CASRGGAGGVNEQSF.

This clonotype came up many times. The rearrangement links TRBV5-1 to TRBJ1-2; 9 positions match TRBD1. V was clipped by 7 bases and J by 7 bases; unmatched bases: 14. Germline CDR1 is SGHRS and CDR2 is YFSETQ. This CDR3 spans 15 amino acids. The CDR3 nucleotides are TGCGCCAGCGATACAGGGGGCGCAGTAAGGTCTGGCTACACCTTC. It codes for CASDTGGAVRSGYTF.

In its sample, this clonotype was seen a few times. The rearrangement uses TRBV11-3 and TRBJ2-6; maybe TRBD2 (6 bases). The germline CDR1 and CDR2 sequences are SGHNT and YENEEA. The CDR3 has 17 residues. Between the trimmed V and J ends, which lost 5 bases and 10 bases, there was a span of 24 bases. The CDR3 sequence is CASSTRTRGVGRNVLTF. Written as DNA, the CDR3 is TGTGCCAGCAGCACCCGGACCCGAGGGGTAGGGAGGAACGTCCTGACTTTC.

This clonotype was seen a few times. The chain links TRBV7-9 to TRBJ1-2; no reliable D call. This CDR3 is 15 amino acids long. Germline V gene sequence: CDR1 SEHNR, CDR2 FQNEAQ (reference sequence). V was clipped by 2 bases and J by 0 bases, with 10 bases between them. The CDR3 protein is CASSLSAGANYGYTF. CDR3 sequence (DNA): TGTGCCAGCAGCTTATCCGCCGGAGCTAACTATGGCTACACCTTC.